The rows below give T cell receptor beta chains drawn from one sample of a study of blood T cell repertoires in COVID-19. Only in-frame clones appear in the TCRdb table, and some are missing; sequencing was by immunoSEQ multiplex PCR. This table has some 260,000 clones, roughly 86% appearing once. Material for sequencing was peripheral blood. These receptors all come from a human donor in a cohort sampled during active COVID-19. CDR3s include the opening cysteine and the closing phenylalanine or tryptophan. The D gene is left open where the match is weak. Only some rows state a clone size, as once, few, many or a class for expanded clones.

V	J	size	D	DNA	CDR3
TRBV9	TRBJ1-5	.	TRBD1	TGTGCCAGCAGCGTGGGGCCGGGACAGGGTAATCAGCCCCAGCATTTT	CASSVGPGQGNQPQHF
TRBV6-2/TRBV6-3	TRBJ1-5	few	.	TGTGCCAGCAGTTACGACTACCATTCGTCTTCCGCGGCGGGATTGAATCAGCCCCAGCATTTT	CASSYDYHSSSAAGLNQPQHF
TRBV6-2/TRBV6-3	TRBJ2-1	few	TRBD2	TGTGCCAGCAGTCTAGCGGGAGAGTCCCCGTTCTTC	CASSLAGESPFF
TRBV7-6	TRBJ2-5	.	TRBD2	TGTGCCAGCAGCTTAGGACTAGCGGGAGCCGGTGAGACCCAGTACTTC	CASSLGLAGAGETQYF
TRBV10-3	TRBJ2-1	once	TRBD2	TGTGCCATCAGGAGGGGGACTAGCGGGGGTGGATCCTACAATGAGCAGTTCTTC	CAIRRGTSGGGSYNEQFF
TRBV3-1/TRBV3-2	TRBJ1-5	once	.	TGTGCCAGCAGCCAAGACGCTGGGCCACAGGATTTT	CASSQDAGPQDF
TRBV7-3	TRBJ2-7	.	TRBD1	TGTGCCAGCAGCCGCGAGGGACAGGGGGAGTACGAGCAGTACTTC	CASSREGQGEYEQYF
TRBV6-5	TRBJ1-2	.	.	TGTGCCAGCAGTTACGATCAGGGTACTGACTATGGCTACACCTTC	CASSYDQGTDYGYTF
TRBV5-1	TRBJ2-7	.	TRBD2	TGCGCCAGCAGCTCTAGCGGGGGGTATTACGAGCAGTACTTC	CASSSSGGYYEQYF
TRBV5-4	TRBJ1-2	once	TRBD1	TGTGCCAGCAGATCTCTGGGACAGTCCTATGGCTACACCTTC	CASRSLGQSYGYTF
TRBV6-1	TRBJ2-7	.	.	TGTGCCAGCAGTGAGACAGGACCCTACGAGCAGTACTTC	CASSETGPYEQYF
TRBV7-9	TRBJ2-5	.	.	TGTGCCAGCAGCCCCCATGGACAGCAAGAGACCCAGTACTTC	CASSPHGQQETQYF
TRBV20-1	TRBJ1-6	.	.	TGCAGTGCTAGTGGAGGAGGCTCCTATAATTCACCCCTCCACTTT	CSASGGGSYNSPLHF
TRBV29-1	TRBJ2-1	many	TRBD2	TGCAGCGGCTACGGGGGGGACAATGAGCAGTTCTTC	CSGYGGDNEQFF
TRBV4-3	TRBJ1-2	.	.	TGCGCCAGCAGCCAAGATCTGAGGATGTCACCCCTCTATGGCTACACCTTC	CASSQDLRMSPLYGYTF
TRBV2	TRBJ2-7	.	TRBD2	TGTGCCAGCAGTGAAATGACTAGCGGGAATGACGAGCAGTACTTC	CASSEMTSGNDEQYF
TRBV3-1/TRBV3-2	TRBJ2-3	.	.	TGTGCCAGCAGGATCGGTTTGGAGGGCACAGATACGCAGTATTTT	CASRIGLEGTDTQYF
TRBV9	TRBJ1-2	.	TRBD1	TGTGCCAGCAGCCCGGACAGGGTTAGTGGCTACACCTTC	CASSPDRVSGYTF
TRBV7-2	TRBJ2-5	.	.	TGTGCCAGCAGCTTAGGGCAGGGTACGGAGACCCAGTACTTC	CASSLGQGTETQYF
TRBV9	TRBJ1-2	once	.	TGTGCCAGCAGCGTAGTGGGGGCAGCTCCGAACTATGGCTACACCTTC	CASSVVGAAPNYGYTF
TRBV7-9	TRBJ2-7	.	TRBD2	TGTGCCAGCAGCTTAGTCAGGACTAGCGAGAACTACGAGCAGTACTTC	CASSLVRTSENYEQYF
TRBV11-2	TRBJ1-2	.	TRBD1	TGTGCCAGCAGCTTCTTTCGACAGGGGACGGGGGATGGCTACACCTTC	CASSFFRQGTGDGYTF
TRBV2	TRBJ2-3	once	TRBD2	TGTGCCAGCAGTGCTCACGGGACTAGCGGGAAACATACGCAGTATTTT	CASSAHGTSGKHTQYF
TRBV4-3	TRBJ2-7	.	.	TGCGCCAGCAGCCAAGATAACCAGTCGCCCTACGAGCAGTACTTC	CASSQDNQSPYEQYF
TRBV7-8	TRBJ2-3	.	TRBD2	TGTGCCAGCAGCCTCCGGGGTAGCGGGCGGTATAGCACAGATACGCAGTATTTT	CASSLRGSGRYSTDTQYF
TRBV7-2	TRBJ1-2	.	.	TGTGCCAGCAGCTTAGATCCCCAACAGCCGCGCTACACCTTC	CASSLDPQQPRYTF
TRBV15	TRBJ1-5	.	TRBD1	TGTGCCACCAGCAGGGACAGGGTTCTTCAGCCCCAGCATTTT	CATSRDRVLQPQHF
TRBV28	TRBJ1-1	.	TRBD1	TGTGCCAGCAGTCCACCCGGGACAGGGACGACTGAAGCTTTCTTT	CASSPPGTGTTEAFF
TRBV6-5	TRBJ2-5	.	TRBD2	TGTGCCAGCACAGTAGCGGGGGGCCAAGAGACCCAGTACTTC	CASTVAGGQETQYF
TRBV6-5	TRBJ1-2	.	TRBD1	TGTGCCAGCAGTTACGGGACAGTGCCCCTTGAAGGCTACACCTTC	CASSYGTVPLEGYTF
TRBV28	TRBJ2-3	.	.	TGTGCCAGCAGTCCCAGGGCTTGGACAGATACGCAGTATTTT	CASSPRAWTDTQYF
TRBV6-1	TRBJ1-4	.	.	TGTGCCAGCAGTGACACAACCTATGAAAAACTGTTTTTT	CASSDTTYEKLFF
TRBV27	TRBJ2-7	.	TRBD2	TGTGCCAGCAGTTTAAAAGGAGCGGGAGGGCCTATCTACGAGCAGTACTTC	CASSLKGAGGPIYEQYF
TRBV7-2	TRBJ2-7	once	TRBD2	TGTGCCAGCAGCTTAGGGGCGGGAGGGCCCTACGAGCAGTACTTC	CASSLGAGGPYEQYF
TRBV28	TRBJ2-5	.	TRBD1	TGTGCCAGCAGTTTAAGTAGTTTTGGTTGGGGGACAGAAGAGACCCAGTACTTC	CASSLSSFGWGTEETQYF
TRBV11-2	TRBJ1-2	.	.	TGTGCCAGCAGTCTAACATCAGTCGGGATCTATGGCTACACCTTC	CASSLTSVGIYGYTF
TRBV7-8	TRBJ2-7	.	.	TGTGCCAGCAGCTTAGAAACGGGAGCCTACGAGCAGTACTTC	CASSLETGAYEQYF
TRBV4-1	TRBJ1-2	.	TRBD1	TGCGCCAGCAGCCAAGATCTTAAGGACAGGGCGTTCTCTAACTATGGCTACACCTTC	CASSQDLKDRAFSNYGYTF
TRBV5-4	TRBJ2-7	.	TRBD2	TGTGCCAGCAAATCCGGGACTAGCAGGGGCTACGAGCAGTACTTC	CASKSGTSRGYEQYF
TRBV6-1	TRBJ1-3	.	.	TGTGCCAGCAGTGAAGTGGGGGGGTCCGCTGGAAACACCATATATTTT	CASSEVGGSAGNTIYF
TRBV5-4	TRBJ2-7	.	TRBD1	TGTGCCAGCAGCCACCCGGACAGGGGATCCGAGCAGTACTTC	CASSHPDRGSEQYF
TRBV5-1	TRBJ1-3	.	TRBD1	TGCGCCAGCAGTGTGGACAGGGGAGGGGACACCATATATTTT	CASSVDRGGDTIYF
TRBV11-2	TRBJ1-5	once	TRBD1	TGTGCCAGCAGCCCCGACAGGGTCCAGCCCCAGCATTTT	CASSPDRVQPQHF
TRBV15	TRBJ2-7	.	.	TGTGCCACCAGCAGAGATCGGACATACCTCTGGGAGCAGTACTTC	CATSRDRTYLWEQYF
TRBV7-2	TRBJ2-3	.	TRBD1	TGTGCCAGCAGCTCGACCCGGGACAGGGGGATAGATACGCAGTATTTT	CASSSTRDRGIDTQYF
TRBV30	TRBJ1-1	.	.	TGTGCCTGGAGTGTATCCCAGAACACTGAAGCTTTCTTT	CAWSVSQNTEAFF
TRBV7-8	TRBJ2-7	.	.	TGTGCCAGCAGCTTAGGGACAGCCCGCTACGAGCAGTACTTC	CASSLGTARYEQYF
TRBV7-8	TRBJ2-7	.	TRBD1	TGTGCCAGCAGCTTAGTAGGGGACAGGGGGAGTCGGGAGCAGTACTTC	CASSLVGDRGSREQYF
TRBV27	TRBJ1-4	.	.	TGTGCCAGCAGTTTTTCTGGGGCGATCGGTGAAAAACTGTTTTTT	CASSFSGAIGEKLFF